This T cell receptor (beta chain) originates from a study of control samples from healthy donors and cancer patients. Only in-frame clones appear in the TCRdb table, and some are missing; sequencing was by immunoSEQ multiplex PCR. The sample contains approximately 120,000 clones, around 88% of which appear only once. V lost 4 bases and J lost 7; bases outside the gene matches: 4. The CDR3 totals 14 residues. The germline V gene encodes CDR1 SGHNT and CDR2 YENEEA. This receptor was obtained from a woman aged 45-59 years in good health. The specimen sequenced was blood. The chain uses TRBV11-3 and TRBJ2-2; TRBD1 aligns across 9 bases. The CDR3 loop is CASSSGQGSGELFF. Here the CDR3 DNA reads TGTGCCAGCAGCTCCGGACAGGGGAGCGGGGAGCTGTTTTTT.